These T cell receptor beta chains were read from a single sample in a study of shared clonotypes between healthy human individuals. Measured with immunoSEQ multiplex PCR; TCRdb has only the in-frame clones, and not every one. Here the sample spans roughly 2.2 million clones, over 90% being singletons. The sequencing input was naive CD4+ T cells from PBMCs. The receptors here all came from a man aged 18 to 30 in good health. Some clones in this sample may be carry-over from other donors' samples. Both conserved end residues are part of each CDR3. Rows give clone size only sometimes, using once, few, many, or a class for an expanded clone.

j_gene: TRBJ2-7
v_gene: TRBV7-8
abundance: -
CDR3aa: CASSLARTSIGEQYF

j_gene: TRBJ1-2
v_gene: TRBV27
abundance: -
CDR3aa: CASSPFRGGTYGYTF

j_gene: TRBJ2-5
v_gene: TRBV7-2
abundance: -
CDR3aa: CASSLARQAGTQYF

j_gene: TRBJ2-7
v_gene: TRBV28
abundance: -
CDR3aa: CASSLGGAGAGEQYF

j_gene: TRBJ2-7
v_gene: TRBV29-1
abundance: -
CDR3aa: CSAAFGTSGSYEQYF

j_gene: TRBJ2-5
v_gene: TRBV5-8
abundance: once
CDR3aa: CASSFSGRSQETQYF

j_gene: TRBJ2-1
v_gene: TRBV7-2
abundance: -
CDR3aa: CASRFPEGAPAPYNEQFF

j_gene: TRBJ2-1
v_gene: TRBV4-1
abundance: -
CDR3aa: CASSQDRARDNEQFF

j_gene: TRBJ1-5
v_gene: TRBV28
abundance: -
CDR3aa: CASSPAGGAQPQHF

j_gene: TRBJ1-5
v_gene: TRBV7-8
abundance: -
CDR3aa: CASSQVGGNQPQHF

j_gene: TRBJ1-4
v_gene: TRBV18
abundance: -
CDR3aa: CASSPRGQREKLFF

j_gene: TRBJ2-3
v_gene: TRBV29-1
abundance: -
CDR3aa: CSVYGTSDTDTQYF

j_gene: TRBJ2-7
v_gene: TRBV2
abundance: -
CDR3aa: CASRATGTVPYEQYF

j_gene: TRBJ2-3
v_gene: TRBV5-6
abundance: -
CDR3aa: CASSLDLGRGESLDTQYF

j_gene: TRBJ2-7
v_gene: TRBV25-1
abundance: -
CDR3aa: CASSDDRVPYEQYF

j_gene: TRBJ1-1
v_gene: TRBV18
abundance: few
CDR3aa: CASSLGGPTYTEAFF

j_gene: TRBJ2-2
v_gene: TRBV7-2
abundance: -
CDR3aa: CASSSSTGPRGGELFF

j_gene: TRBJ2-7
v_gene: TRBV11-2
abundance: -
CDR3aa: CASSYRTVYEQYF

j_gene: TRBJ2-3
v_gene: TRBV7-9
abundance: few
CDR3aa: CASSLEADTQYF

j_gene: TRBJ2-5
v_gene: TRBV10-3
abundance: -
CDR3aa: CAISEAGVGETQYF

j_gene: TRBJ2-2
v_gene: TRBV7-8
abundance: -
CDR3aa: CASSLDRGNTGELFF

j_gene: TRBJ1-2
v_gene: TRBV9
abundance: -
CDR3aa: CASSVGDTANYGYTF

j_gene: TRBJ2-1
v_gene: TRBV27
abundance: -
CDR3aa: CASREDRGSYNEQFF

j_gene: TRBJ1-2
v_gene: TRBV9
abundance: -
CDR3aa: CASSVEEGDYGYTF

j_gene: TRBJ2-2
v_gene: TRBV28
abundance: once
CDR3aa: CASSPPPLNTGELFF

j_gene: TRBJ1-4
v_gene: TRBV7-8
abundance: -
CDR3aa: CASSPGQYGEKLFF

j_gene: TRBJ2-1
v_gene: TRBV6-6
abundance: -
CDR3aa: CASSYWGFGGRNEQFF